These T cell receptor beta chains were read from a single sample in a study of cytomegalovirus exposure and HLA in healthy donors. Here immunoSEQ multiplex PCR was the method, and the copy in TCRdb shows in-frame clones only, minus some. The sample lists approximately 270,000 clones, roughly 80% seen once, with about 0.28% in the top ten. Specimen: PBMCs. The receptors here all came from a girl aged 2 to 9 in good health and CMV-seronegative. Each CDR3 is given with its conserved first and last residue. The order of the fields is V gene, D gene, J gene, clone size, CDR3 protein, CDR3 DNA. D genes are given only for firm matches. Some rows have no size entry. The others give once, few or many, or a class for an expanded clone.

>TRBV7-9|.|TRBJ2-7|.
CSSSSPYEQYF
TGTTCCAGCAGCTCTCCTTACGAGCAGTACTTC
>TRBV9|.|TRBJ2-3|.
CASSVETGWPDTQYF
TGTGCCAGCAGCGTAGAAACAGGGTGGCCAGATACGCAGTATTTT
>TRBV6-5|.|TRBJ2-7|.
CASSYSTGGYEQYF
TGTGCCAGCAGTTACTCGACTGGAGGCTACGAGCAGTACTTC
>TRBV20-1|.|TRBJ1-5|.
CSARANQPQHF
TGCAGTGCTAGAGCTAATCAGCCCCAGCATTTT
>TRBV6-6|.|TRBJ1-5|.
CASSYTGFSNQPQHF
TGTGCCAGCAGTTACACAGGGTTCAGCAATCAGCCCCAGCATTTT
>TRBV28|.|TRBJ2-7|.
CASSLSLIQGWAYF
TGTGCCAGCAGTTTATCCCTAATACAGGGTTGGGCGTACTTC
>TRBV9|TRBD1|TRBJ1-1|.
CASSSGTGITEAFF
TGTGCCAGCAGCTCCGGGACAGGAATTACTGAAGCTTTCTTT
>TRBV27|.|TRBJ2-2|.
CASSWDSGGELFF
TGTGCCAGCAGTTGGGACTCTGGCGGGGAGCTGTTTTTT
>TRBV2|TRBD1|TRBJ1-2|.
CASSTGTGTYGYTF
TGTGCCAGCAGTACGGGGACAGGGACCTATGGCTACACCTTC
>TRBV18|.|TRBJ2-3|.
CASSRPAGGTDTQYF
TGTGCCAGCTCACGTCCGGCAGGGGGCACAGATACGCAGTATTTT
>TRBV7-3|TRBD2|TRBJ2-3|.
CASSSGLANTQYF
TGTGCCAGCAGCTCGGGACTAGCCAATACGCAGTATTTT
>TRBV27|TRBD2|TRBJ2-5|.
CASSSLAGGKRETQYF
TGTGCCAGCAGTTCCTTAGCGGGAGGTAAAAGAGAGACCCAGTACTTC
>TRBV7-4|.|TRBJ1-5|.
CASSSSGGQRNQPQHF
TGTGCCAGCAGCTCATCGGGAGGACAGAGAAATCAGCCCCAGCATTTT
>TRBV30|TRBD1|TRBJ2-3|.
CAWIWTGGVDTQYF
TGTGCCTGGATATGGACAGGGGGCGTGGATACGCAGTATTTT
>TRBV9|.|TRBJ2-1|.
CASSAGGTYNEQFF
TGTGCCAGCAGCGCCGGGGGAACCTACAATGAGCAGTTCTTC
>TRBV2|TRBD2|TRBJ2-1|.
CANLKAGGRNEQFF
TGTGCCAATTTGAAGGCGGGGGGGCGCAATGAGCAGTTCTTC
>TRBV6-5|.|TRBJ2-7|.
CASSYSQGGLYEQYF
TGTGCCAGCAGTTACTCACAAGGGGGACTATACGAGCAGTACTTC
>TRBV28|.|TRBJ1-4|.
CASTGGQEKLFF
TGTGCCAGCACAGGTGGACAGGAAAAACTGTTTTTT
>TRBV28|.|TRBJ1-5|few
CASSRAGGDNQPQHF
TGTGCCAGCAGCCGAGCGGGGGGCGACAATCAGCCCCAGCATTTT
>TRBV28|.|TRBJ2-5|.
CASSLTDRGLYF
TGTGCCAGCAGTTTAACGGACCGGGGTCTGTACTTC
>TRBV28|TRBD1|TRBJ2-5|.
CASSLIFTRDRVIGETQYF
TGTGCCAGCAGTTTAATTTTTACGAGGGACAGGGTAATTGGAGAGACCCAGTACTTC
>TRBV28|.|TRBJ1-5|.
CASMGGNQPQHF
TGTGCCAGCATGGGGGGGAATCAGCCCCAGCATTTT
>TRBV28|.|TRBJ1-1|.
CASSPVSNRAPEAFF
TGTGCCAGCAGCCCCGTGTCCAACAGGGCCCCTGAAGCTTTCTTT
>TRBV6-1|.|TRBJ1-5|.
CASSEAAERQPQHF
TGTGCCAGCAGTGAAGCCGCAGAACGTCAGCCCCAGCATTTT
>TRBV6-5|.|TRBJ1-1|once
CASSYTTDTEAFF
TGTGCCAGCAGTTACACCACAGACACTGAAGCTTTCTTT
>TRBV28|.|TRBJ2-4|.
CASSSPGLGSVQYF
TGTGCCAGCAGTTCACCGGGACTGGGAAGCGTTCAGTACTTC
>TRBV20-1|.|TRBJ1-1|once
CSAAKQAEAFF
TGCAGTGCCGCGAAGCAGGCTGAAGCTTTCTTT
>TRBV30|.|TRBJ1-5|.
CAWTRGEGNQPQHF
TGTGCCTGGACTCGGGGGGAAGGCAATCAGCCCCAGCATTTT
>TRBV15|TRBD1|TRBJ2-7|once
CATSSNAGTGSSYEQYF
TGTGCCACCAGCAGTAACGCCGGGACAGGGAGCTCCTACGAGCAGTACTTC
>TRBV5-1|.|TRBJ2-2|.
CASSLEPGGHREDTGELFF
TGCGCCAGCAGCTTGGAGCCGGGGGGCCACCGTGAGGACACCGGGGAGCTGTTTTTT
>TRBV28|.|TRBJ1-3|few
CASSPPLGAGGNTIYF
TGTGCCAGCAGCCCCCCATTGGGGGCAGGTGGAAACACCATATATTTT
>TRBV11-2|TRBD1|TRBJ2-7|.
CASNPLTGTGIYEQYF
TGTGCCAGCAACCCCCTTACCGGGACAGGAATCTACGAGCAGTACTTC
>TRBV18|TRBD1|TRBJ1-2|.
CASSPGTGVGHGYTF
TGTGCCAGCTCACCGGGGACAGGAGTTGGGCATGGCTACACCTTC
>TRBV5-6|.|TRBJ1-4|.
CASSALGGRPATNEKLFF
TGTGCCAGCAGCGCCCTGGGGGGACGACCAGCAACTAATGAAAAACTGTTTTTT
>TRBV19|TRBD1|TRBJ1-2|.
CASSMRTGGNGYTF
TGTGCCAGTAGCATGAGGACAGGGGGTAATGGCTACACCTTC
>TRBV5-1|TRBD1|TRBJ2-5|.
CASSLADRAAETQYF
TGCGCCAGCAGCTTGGCAGACAGGGCGGCAGAGACCCAGTACTTC
>TRBV19|TRBD2|TRBJ2-7|.
CASSIGAGGPHEQYF
TGTGCCAGTAGTATAGGAGCGGGAGGGCCCCACGAGCAGTACTTC
>TRBV29-1|.|TRBJ2-7|.
CSVEVPSYEQYF
TGCAGCGTTGAAGTCCCTAGCTACGAGCAGTACTTC
>TRBV20-1|.|TRBJ1-2|.
CSASDIYGYTF
TGCAGTGCTAGTGACATCTATGGCTACACCTTC
>TRBV27|.|TRBJ1-5|.
CASSLSPLGPQHF
TGTGCCAGCAGTTTATCCCCTCTCGGGCCCCAGCATTTT
>TRBV25-1|TRBD1|TRBJ1-1|.
CASSERQGVAEAFF
TGTGCCAGCAGTGAACGACAGGGGGTCGCTGAAGCTTTCTTT
>TRBV1|.|TRBJ2-7|few
CTSSPKRGTGLAGDRPYEQYF
TGCACCAGCAGCCCCAAACGGGGAACGGGACTAGCGGGAGACCGCCCGTACGAGCAGTACTTC
>TRBV29-1|TRBD1|TRBJ2-7|.
CSVEDWTGRVYEQYF
TGCAGCGTTGAAGACTGGACAGGGCGGGTCTACGAGCAGTACTTC
>TRBV9|TRBD2|TRBJ2-7|few
CASSVGREHEQYF
TGTGCCAGCAGCGTCGGGAGGGAGCACGAGCAGTACTTC
>TRBV6-1|TRBD2|TRBJ2-1|.
CASSVHSGSDEQFF
TGTGCCAGCAGTGTTCATAGCGGGAGTGATGAGCAGTTCTTC
>TRBV6-5|.|TRBJ1-1|.
CASSYTATVNTEAFF
TGTGCCAGCAGTTATACGGCGACAGTGAACACTGAAGCTTTCTTT
>TRBV7-3|.|TRBJ2-3|.
CASSLMGIGGALGTDTQYF
TGTGCCAGCAGCTTAATGGGTATCGGAGGGGCCTTAGGCACAGATACGCAGTATTTT
>TRBV19|TRBD1|TRBJ2-1|.
CASSAGSGGSHEQFF
TGTGCCAGTAGCGCGGGCTCAGGGGGCTCCCATGAGCAGTTCTTC
>TRBV19|.|TRBJ2-5|.
CASSTRPGETQYF
TGTGCCAGTAGTACCCGGCCCGGGGAGACCCAGTACTTC
>TRBV28|TRBD1|TRBJ1-2|.
CASPGRDSGCGYTF
TGTGCCAGTCCCGGACGGGACAGTGGATGTGGCTACACCTTC
>TRBV28|.|TRBJ1-2|once
CASIESYGYTF
TGTGCCAGCATCGAGAGTTATGGCTACACCTTC
>TRBV30|.|TRBJ2-2|once
CAWRSTGYTGELFF
TGTGCCTGGAGAAGTACAGGGTACACCGGGGAGCTGTTTTTT
>TRBV29-1|.|TRBJ2-1|.
CSVDWRGPVNEQFF
TGCAGCGTTGATTGGCGGGGGCCGGTCAATGAGCAGTTCTTC